A selection of T cell receptor beta chains follows, all from one sample in a study of cytomegalovirus exposure and HLA in healthy donors. Sequencing used immunoSEQ multiplex PCR; TCRdb keeps in-frame clones, though not all of them. In the table there are fewer than 150,000 clones, approximately 83% of which are singletons. The sequencing sample was made of PBMCs. The receptors here all came from a young woman in good health and CMV-seronegative. Each CDR3 is given without its conserved first and last residue. The order of the fields is J gene, CDR3 length, V gene, CDR3 protein.

TRBJ1-1 | 9 | TRBV11-3 | ASSLVGEAF
TRBJ1-5 | 15 | TRBV4-1 | ASSQVGTGEVNQPQH
TRBJ1-5 | 12 | TRBV11-2 | ASSLGTGGQPQH
TRBJ2-7 | 12 | TRBV6-1 | ASSEWRTSYEQY
TRBJ2-7 | 12 | TRBV27 | ASSSSDRAYEQY
TRBJ2-5 | 12 | TRBV5-4 | ASSLGRALETQY
TRBJ2-3 | 14 | TRBV19 | ASSSRGSGATDTQY
TRBJ2-6 | 15 | TRBV19 | ASSRGQGPSGANVLT
TRBJ2-7 | 14 | TRBV4-1 | ASSLSLADLSYEQY
TRBJ1-4 | 12 | TRBV28 | ASSSRVPNEKLF
TRBJ1-2 | 12 | TRBV5-1 | ASSLVPGGDGYT
TRBJ2-7 | 13 | TRBV5-1 | ASSLEAVYYFEQY
TRBJ1-1 | 11 | TRBV7-9 | ASSFGGNTEAF
TRBJ1-2 | 11 | TRBV4-3 | ASSHGSGYGYT
TRBJ2-3 | 13 | TRBV29-1 | SVEDRGDLTDTQY
TRBJ1-2 | 10 | TRBV7-9 | SSSLEWESYT
TRBJ2-3 | 14 | TRBV6-5 | ASSYSGGSSTDTQY
TRBJ1-3 | 12 | TRBV28 | ASSLGHSGNTIY
TRBJ2-5 | 14 | TRBV11-1 | ASSLVSTGGGETQY
TRBJ1-1 | 12 | TRBV29-1 | SVAARQGPTEAF
TRBJ2-1 | 13 | TRBV5-8 | ASNPGLVAYNEQF
TRBJ1-1 | 13 | TRBV6-1 | ASSGFGEANTEAF
TRBJ1-1 | 12 | TRBV2 | ASMRRALNTEAF
TRBJ1-1 | 13 | TRBV6-1 | ASSASRQGDTEAF
TRBJ2-7 | 14 | TRBV4-2 | ASSQGWTGGGYEQY
TRBJ1-1 | 15 | TRBV5-1 | ASSLVTGESPNTEAF
TRBJ2-7 | 17 | TRBV14 | ASSQDKGTSGQSSYEQY
TRBJ2-2 | 12 | TRBV6-5 | ASWRVPNTGELF
TRBJ1-4 | 8 | TRBV20-1 | SAGREKLF
TRBJ1-3 | 14 | TRBV5-1 | ASSLTGYYPGNTIY
TRBJ1-5 | 11 | TRBV19 | ASTPRGNQPQH
TRBJ1-5 | 11 | TRBV19 | ASQPGGDQPQH
TRBJ2-7 | 11 | TRBV28 | ASSPGLHYEQY
TRBJ2-1 | 13 | TRBV9 | ASSVSGRALDEQF
TRBJ1-2 | 11 | TRBV27 | ASSLLAGQGNT
TRBJ1-5 | 10 | TRBV7-9 | ASRRDNQPQH
TRBJ1-5 | 11 | TRBV29-1 | SVEDEIGQPQH
TRBJ2-4 | 13 | TRBV19 | ASSPGEFAKNIQY
TRBJ2-4 | 14 | TRBV5-1 | ASSLGLAGDGNIQY
TRBJ2-5 | 14 | TRBV7-8 | ASSSLQGMYQETQY
TRBJ2-1 | 12 | TRBV7-9 | ASSDSGTRYEQF
TRBJ2-5 | 12 | TRBV10-3 | AISESKGQETQY
TRBJ2-1 | 13 | TRBV14 | ASSRNRGVINEQF
TRBJ2-1 | 11 | TRBV7-9 | ASSLARGNEQF
TRBJ2-5 | 14 | TRBV10-3 | AISPSGQGVWETQY
TRBJ2-5 | 9 | TRBV6-1 | ASLSGLTQY
TRBJ1-1 | 14 | TRBV6-5 | ASSYHQGAMNTEAF
TRBJ1-2 | 11 | TRBV29-1 | SAVGGSGYGYT
TRBJ1-6 | 14 | TRBV11-2 | ASSFSAAQGESPLH
TRBJ2-1 | 12 | TRBV7-2 | ASSLAPGYNEQF
TRBJ2-7 | 13 | TRBV6-6 | ASSYRREWSYEQY
TRBJ1-1 | 11 | TRBV7-2 | ASSLVRDSEAF
TRBJ2-5 | 13 | TRBV12-5 | ASGLVLRGAETQY
TRBJ2-1 | 12 | TRBV19 | ASSIAGGHNEQF
TRBJ1-5 | 14 | TRBV4-1 | ASSPGTGVSNQPQH
TRBJ1-1 | 14 | TRBV12-5 | ASGLYRTLSGTEAF
TRBJ1-4 | 14 | TRBV25-1 | ASSESGRDSNEKLF